A selection of T cell receptor beta chains follows, all from one sample in a study of blood T cells in healthy people across ages. Using its own MiXCR run on the 5' RACE reads, TCRdb lists one record per CDR3 protein. The sample includes approximately 1,100,000 distinct CDR3 sequences, 35% to 55% of them seen just once. Material: blood. These receptors came from an older woman in good health. CDR3s include the opening cysteine and the closing phenylalanine or tryptophan. The order of the fields is clone size, J gene, D gene, V gene, CDR3 protein, CDR3 DNA. A D gene is named only where the DNA matches it firmly. Only part of the rows carry a size: once, few, many, or a class if the clone is expanded.

clone_size: -
j_call: TRBJ2-3
d_call: -
v_call: TRBV5-1
cdr3_aa: CASSLAPLRTDTQYF
cdr3_nt: TGCGCCAGCAGCTTGGCCCCCTTAAGGACAGATACGCAGTATTTT

clone_size: few
j_call: TRBJ2-5
d_call: -
v_call: TRBV2
cdr3_aa: CAVQAQETQYF
cdr3_nt: TGTGCCGTTCAGGCGCAAGAGACCCAGTACTTC

clone_size: -
j_call: TRBJ2-7
d_call: TRBD2
v_call: TRBV6-1
cdr3_aa: CASSQAGTSGSHYEQYF
cdr3_nt: TGTGCCAGCAGTCAAGCCGGGACTAGCGGGAGCCACTACGAGCAGTACTTC

clone_size: -
j_call: TRBJ2-7
d_call: -
v_call: TRBV2
cdr3_aa: CASSGTRYEQYF
cdr3_nt: TGTGCCAGCAGTGGAACACGATACGAGCAGTACTTC

clone_size: few
j_call: TRBJ2-7
d_call: -
v_call: TRBV9
cdr3_aa: CASSATGHSSEQYF
cdr3_nt: TGTGCCAGCAGCGCTACGGGCCATAGTTCCGAGCAGTACTTC

clone_size: -
j_call: TRBJ2-3
d_call: -
v_call: TRBV9
cdr3_aa: CASSVGRGSSDTQYF
cdr3_nt: TGTGCCAGCAGCGTCGGTCGTGGCAGTTCAGATACGCAGTATTTT

clone_size: -
j_call: TRBJ2-7
d_call: -
v_call: TRBV20-1
cdr3_aa: CSAMGDSYEQYF
cdr3_nt: TGCAGTGCCATGGGGGACTCCTACGAGCAGTACTTC

clone_size: -
j_call: TRBJ2-1
d_call: TRBD2
v_call: TRBV24-1
cdr3_aa: CATSDPPSSGRDEQFF
cdr3_nt: TGTGCCACCAGTGACCCCCCCTCTAGCGGGAGAGATGAGCAGTTCTTC

clone_size: -
j_call: TRBJ2-7
d_call: TRBD2
v_call: TRBV28
cdr3_aa: CASSFLLAGDYEQYF
cdr3_nt: TGTGCCAGCAGTTTTCTTCTAGCGGGAGACTACGAGCAGTACTTC

clone_size: few
j_call: TRBJ2-5
d_call: TRBD2
v_call: TRBV20-1
cdr3_aa: CSARRAGGQETQYF
cdr3_nt: TGCAGTGCTAGACGGGCGGGGGGACAAGAGACCCAGTACTTC

clone_size: -
j_call: TRBJ2-7
d_call: TRBD2
v_call: TRBV20-1
cdr3_aa: CSARPGTRPLEQYF
cdr3_nt: TGCAGTGCTAGACCCGGGACTAGGCCCCTCGAGCAGTACTTC

clone_size: -
j_call: TRBJ2-7
d_call: TRBD1
v_call: TRBV12-3/TRBV12-4
cdr3_aa: CASRDRGPEQYF
cdr3_nt: TGTGCCAGCAGGGACAGGGGCCCCGAGCAGTACTTC

clone_size: -
j_call: TRBJ2-7
d_call: -
v_call: TRBV28
cdr3_aa: CASSLRTSIPYEQYF
cdr3_nt: TGTGCCAGCAGTTTAAGGACAAGCATCCCCTACGAGCAGTACTTC

clone_size: -
j_call: TRBJ2-2
d_call: TRBD1
v_call: TRBV2
cdr3_aa: CASFRDRNTGELFF
cdr3_nt: TGTGCCAGCTTTAGGGACAGGAACACCGGGGAGCTGTTTTTT

clone_size: once
j_call: TRBJ2-7
d_call: TRBD2
v_call: TRBV20-1
cdr3_aa: CSAQSGRAIGGEQYF
cdr3_nt: TGCAGTGCTCAAAGCGGGAGGGCCATTGGGGGCGAGCAGTACTTC

clone_size: -
j_call: TRBJ2-5
d_call: -
v_call: TRBV10-3
cdr3_aa: CAISDTRASETQYF
cdr3_nt: TGTGCCATCAGTGATACCAGGGCTTCGGAGACCCAGTACTTC

clone_size: -
j_call: TRBJ2-3
d_call: -
v_call: TRBV30
cdr3_aa: CAWRRLDTQYF
cdr3_nt: TGTGCCTGGAGGCGTTTAGATACGCAGTATTTT

clone_size: -
j_call: TRBJ2-3
d_call: -
v_call: TRBV27
cdr3_aa: CASSWQGSTDTQYF
cdr3_nt: TGTGCCAGCAGTTGGCAGGGTAGCACAGATACGCAGTATTTT

clone_size: few
j_call: TRBJ2-5
d_call: -
v_call: TRBV7-3
cdr3_aa: CASSLTTGPGETQYF
cdr3_nt: TGTGCCAGCAGCTTAACGACTGGGCCGGGGGAGACCCAGTACTTC

clone_size: -
j_call: TRBJ1-1
d_call: -
v_call: TRBV29-1
cdr3_aa: CSARVYAEAFF
cdr3_nt: TGCAGCGCCAGGGTGTACGCTGAAGCTTTCTTT

clone_size: few
j_call: TRBJ2-7
d_call: -
v_call: TRBV27
cdr3_aa: CASSPRVFYEQYF
cdr3_nt: TGTGCCAGCAGCCCCAGGGTCTTTTACGAGCAGTACTTC

clone_size: -
j_call: TRBJ1-1
d_call: -
v_call: TRBV3-1
cdr3_aa: CASKQRNTEAFF
cdr3_nt: TGTGCCAGTAAACAGAGAAACACTGAAGCTTTCTTT

clone_size: many
j_call: TRBJ1-2
d_call: TRBD1
v_call: TRBV9
cdr3_aa: CASSVSSGQGRANYGYTF
cdr3_nt: TGTGCCAGCAGCGTATCCTCGGGACAGGGTAGGGCTAACTATGGCTACACCTTC

clone_size: -
j_call: TRBJ2-3
d_call: TRBD2
v_call: TRBV4-2
cdr3_aa: CASSQSTSQGTDTQYF
cdr3_nt: TGTGCCAGCAGCCAGTCGACTAGCCAGGGCACAGATACGCAGTATTTT

clone_size: -
j_call: TRBJ2-7
d_call: TRBD2
v_call: TRBV7-2
cdr3_aa: CASSKTSGSSYEQYF
cdr3_nt: TGTGCCAGCAGCAAGACTAGCGGGAGCTCCTACGAGCAGTACTTC

clone_size: -
j_call: TRBJ2-5
d_call: TRBD2
v_call: TRBV7-3
cdr3_aa: CTSSLKRGETQYF
cdr3_nt: TGTACCAGCAGCTTAAAGCGGGGCGAGACCCAGTACTTC

clone_size: -
j_call: TRBJ2-7
d_call: -
v_call: TRBV7-9
cdr3_aa: CASSLQGGTYNEQYF
cdr3_nt: TGTGCCAGCAGCTTACAGGGAGGAACCTACAATGAGCAGTACTTC

clone_size: -
j_call: TRBJ2-7
d_call: -
v_call: TRBV20-1
cdr3_aa: CSARRKSNEQYF
cdr3_nt: TGCAGTGCTAGGCGCAAGTCCAATGAGCAGTACTTC

clone_size: few
j_call: TRBJ1-2
d_call: -
v_call: TRBV20-1
cdr3_aa: CSARDSTGHRNYGYTF
cdr3_nt: TGCAGTGCTAGAGATTCAACGGGACACCGAAACTATGGCTACACCTTC

clone_size: few
j_call: TRBJ2-7
d_call: TRBD1
v_call: TRBV28
cdr3_aa: CASRELPGGQGAYPYEQYF
cdr3_nt: TGTGCCAGCAGAGAGTTACCCGGGGGACAGGGGGCGTATCCCTACGAGCAGTACTTC

clone_size: few
j_call: TRBJ2-3
d_call: -
v_call: TRBV25-1
cdr3_aa: CASSVHDTQYF
cdr3_nt: TGTGCCAGCAGTGTTCACGATACGCAGTATTTT

clone_size: few
j_call: TRBJ2-1
d_call: TRBD2
v_call: TRBV24-1
cdr3_aa: CATSEPGLTYNEQFF
cdr3_nt: TGTGCCACCAGTGAGCCGGGACTAACGTACAATGAGCAGTTCTTC

clone_size: -
j_call: TRBJ2-1
d_call: TRBD2
v_call: TRBV29-1
cdr3_aa: CSVDSLLAGGQDEQFF
cdr3_nt: TGCAGCGTGGATTCCTTACTAGCGGGAGGGCAAGATGAGCAGTTCTTC

clone_size: -
j_call: TRBJ2-3
d_call: TRBD1
v_call: TRBV12-3/TRBV12-4
cdr3_aa: CASSADRGFTDTQYF
cdr3_nt: TGTGCCAGCAGTGCGGACAGGGGGTTCACAGATACGCAGTATTTT

clone_size: -
j_call: TRBJ2-7
d_call: TRBD2
v_call: TRBV12-3/TRBV12-4
cdr3_aa: CASSAPHSGTSYEQYF
cdr3_nt: TGTGCCAGCAGCGCACCGCATTCCGGGACTAGCTACGAGCAGTACTTC

clone_size: many
j_call: TRBJ2-7
d_call: TRBD1
v_call: TRBV6-2/TRBV6-3
cdr3_aa: CASRGATGLTYEQYF
cdr3_nt: TGTGCCAGCAGGGGAGCGACAGGGCTCACCTACGAGCAGTACTTC

clone_size: -
j_call: TRBJ1-1
d_call: -
v_call: TRBV7-9
cdr3_aa: CASSSTGMPGTEAFF
cdr3_nt: TGTGCCAGCAGCAGCACAGGAATGCCCGGGACTGAAGCTTTCTTT

clone_size: -
j_call: TRBJ2-7
d_call: -
v_call: TRBV6-2/TRBV6-3
cdr3_aa: CASSMHSYEQYF
cdr3_nt: TGTGCCAGCAGTATGCACTCCTACGAGCAGTACTTC

clone_size: -
j_call: TRBJ1-2
d_call: -
v_call: TRBV20-1
cdr3_aa: CSAAVGTRDGYTF
cdr3_nt: TGCAGTGCCGCCGTCGGGACTAGAGATGGCTACACCTTC

clone_size: -
j_call: TRBJ2-5
d_call: -
v_call: TRBV20-1
cdr3_aa: CSVTTDAGDQETQYF
cdr3_nt: TGCAGTGTTACGACAGATGCAGGTGACCAAGAGACCCAGTACTTC

clone_size: -
j_call: TRBJ2-3
d_call: -
v_call: TRBV20-1
cdr3_aa: CSAAGPRTDTQYF
cdr3_nt: TGCAGTGCGGCGGGACCCCGCACAGATACGCAGTATTTT

clone_size: few
j_call: TRBJ2-3
d_call: TRBD2
v_call: TRBV20-1
cdr3_aa: CSANAGLAGVSTDTQYF
cdr3_nt: TGCAGTGCTAACGCGGGACTAGCGGGAGTCAGCACAGATACGCAGTATTTT

clone_size: few
j_call: TRBJ2-2
d_call: TRBD1
v_call: TRBV12-3/TRBV12-4
cdr3_aa: CASNRGDSNTGELFF
cdr3_nt: TGTGCCAGCAACAGGGGGGATTCGAACACCGGGGAGCTGTTTTTT

clone_size: -
j_call: TRBJ1-2
d_call: -
v_call: TRBV25-1
cdr3_aa: CASSVGATAINYGYTF
cdr3_nt: TGTGCCAGCAGTGTCGGCGCGACAGCAATCAACTATGGCTACACCTTC

clone_size: -
j_call: TRBJ2-1
d_call: TRBD2
v_call: TRBV4-1
cdr3_aa: CASSRGPSGRAYEQFF
cdr3_nt: TGCGCCAGCAGCCGGGGTCCTAGCGGGAGGGCCTATGAGCAGTTCTTC

clone_size: few
j_call: TRBJ2-2
d_call: -
v_call: TRBV20-1
cdr3_aa: CSARGPYTGELFF
cdr3_nt: TGCAGTGCTAGAGGGCCTTACACCGGGGAGCTGTTTTTT

clone_size: -
j_call: TRBJ2-4
d_call: -
v_call: TRBV2
cdr3_aa: CASIAGGHEQYF
cdr3_nt: TGTGCCAGCATTGCAGGGGGGCATGAGCAGTACTTC

clone_size: few
j_call: TRBJ1-2
d_call: -
v_call: TRBV5-1
cdr3_aa: CASSLDPGYYGYTF
cdr3_nt: TGCGCCAGCAGCTTGGATCCAGGGTACTATGGCTACACCTTC

clone_size: few
j_call: TRBJ1-5
d_call: -
v_call: TRBV20-1
cdr3_aa: CSARDRAGPNQPQHF
cdr3_nt: TGCAGTGCTAGAGATCGGGCAGGCCCCAATCAGCCCCAGCATTTT

clone_size: -
j_call: TRBJ1-6
d_call: TRBD1
v_call: TRBV11-2
cdr3_aa: CASRPRDSRSPLHF
cdr3_nt: TGTGCCAGCAGACCTCGGGACAGCCGCTCACCCCTCCACTTT